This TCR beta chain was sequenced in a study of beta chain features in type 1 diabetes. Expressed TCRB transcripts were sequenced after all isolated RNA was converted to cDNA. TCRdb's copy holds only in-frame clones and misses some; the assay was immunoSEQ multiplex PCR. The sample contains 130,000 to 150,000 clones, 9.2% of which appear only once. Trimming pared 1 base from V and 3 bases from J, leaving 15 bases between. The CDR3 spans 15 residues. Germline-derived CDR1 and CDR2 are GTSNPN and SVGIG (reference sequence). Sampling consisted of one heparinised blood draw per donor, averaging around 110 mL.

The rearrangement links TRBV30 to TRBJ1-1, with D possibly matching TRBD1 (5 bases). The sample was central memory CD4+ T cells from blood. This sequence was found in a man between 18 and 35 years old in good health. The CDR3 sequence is CAWSEFRGGDTEAFF. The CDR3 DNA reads TGTGCCTGGAGTGAGTTTAGGGGTGGGGACACTGAAGCTTTCTTT.